Presented here are 20 T cell receptor beta chains from one specimen sequenced in a study of multiple sclerosis patients with progressive multifocal leukoencephalopathy. The table came from immunoSEQ multiplex PCR; TCRdb's copy has only in-frame clones and leaves some out. The sample has over 25,000 clones, over 75% seen once. The time point is: time of PML onset. Sequenced material: PBMCs, taken from a patient treated with natalizumab. The receptor set was obtained from a human donor with progressive multifocal leukoencephalopathy.

The rearrangement uses TRBV28 and TRBJ2-1, with TRBD2 matching 10 bases. The CDR3 totals 13 residues. V was clipped by 7 bases and J by 4 bases; unmatched bases: 1. Germline V gene sequence: CDR1 MDHEN, CDR2 SYDVKM. This CDR3 reads CASIAGGYNEQFF. DNA for the CDR3: TGTGCCAGCATAGCGGGGGGTTACAATGAGCAGTTCTTC.

The chain couples TRBV4-3 to TRBJ2-5, with TRBD1 as a possible D gene (6 bases). The J call could be wrong; TRBJ2-7 is a better fit for the DNA end. Germline values: CDR1 LGHNA, CDR2 YSLEER. The CDR3 sequence is 14 residues long. CDR3 region: CASSQDRGVYEQYF. In DNA form, the CDR3 reads TGCGCCAGCAGCCAAGACAGGGGAGTTTACGAGCAGTACTTC.

J is TRBJ2-1 and V is TRBV20-1, with 7 nucleotides matching TRBD2. Looked up from germline, CDR1 is DFQATT and CDR2 is SNEGSKA (reference sequence). The J segment lost 15 bases and the V segment lost 6 bases, leaving 11 bases of the junction unmatched. CDR3 length equals 11 residues. The CDR3 spells CSATPLAVPFF. CDR3 DNA sequence: TGCAGTGCAACGCCCCTAGCGGTGCCGTTCTTC.

The chain has TRBV5-1 and TRBJ2-7, with TRBD1 identical over 9 bases. The CDR3 covers 14 residues. Looked up from germline, CDR1 is SGHRS and CDR2 is YFSETQ. V shed 0 bases and J 5 bases; nucleotides not matched to a gene: 3. The CDR3 nucleotides are TGCGCCAGCAGCTTGGGACAGGGGGTCCACGAGCAGTACTTC. Translation: CASSLGQGVHEQYF. The whole variable domain, filled in from reference TRBV5-1 and TRBJ2-7, reads KAGVTQTPRYLIKTRGQQVTLSCSPISGHRSVSWYQQTPGQGLQFLFEYFSETQRNKGNFPGRFSGRQFSNSRSEMNVSTLELGDSALYLCASSLGQGVHEQYFGPGTRLTVT.

This clone was seen more than once but under ten times. The chain combines TRBV2 with TRBJ2-5; the D gene is possibly TRBD1 (6 bases). In germline, CDR1 is SNHLY, CDR2 FYNNEI. Trimming cost V 5 bases and J 2 bases, with 9 bases left between them. This CDR3 is built from 13 residues. DNA of the CDR3: TGTGCCAGCAGTCGGGACACTCAAGAGACCCAGTACTTC. It specifies CASSRDTQETQYF.

This chain connects TRBV7-2 to TRBJ2-1, with 9 bases lining up with TRBD2. The CDR3 is 13 amino acids. Germline V lookup: CDR1 SGHTA, CDR2 FQGNSA. J gave up 13 bases and V 4 bases, and 8 bases lay outside the gene matches. The CDR3 loop reads CASSSLAGSSQFF. CDR3 coding DNA: TGTGCCAGCAGCTCACTAGCGGGTTCTTCCCAGTTCTTC.

The chain employs TRBV27 and TRBJ2-1, with D possibly TRBD2 on 5 matching bases. Germline V gene sequence: CDR1 MNHEY, CDR2 SMNVEV (reference sequence). Trimming took off 5 bases at V and 8 bases at J, with 22 bases between the two ends. CDR3 length equals 16 residues. CDR3: CASSLHLMRAGDEQFF. The CDR3 DNA is TGTGCCAGCAGTCTTCACCTTATGAGGGCGGGCGATGAGCAGTTCTTC.

The V call is TRBV11-2, the J call TRBJ2-1, with TRBD2 matching 7 bases. Germline V gives CDR1 SGHAT, CDR2 FQNNGV. The ends lost 5 bases at V and 3 bases at J; junction bases unmatched: 7. The CDR3 is 15 residues long. CDR3: CASSPLRGVYNEQFF. Here the CDR3 DNA reads TGTGCCAGCAGCCCTCTACGGGGGGTCTACAATGAGCAGTTCTTC.

The J gene is TRBJ1-4, the V gene TRBV18, with D uncertain. Trimming shortened V by 3 bases and J by 8 bases, and 13 bases separated the two germline ends. The CDR3 is 14 residues long. From germline, CDR1 is KGHSH and CDR2 LQKENI. The CDR3 is CASSPEHPREKLFF. CDR3 DNA sequence: TGTGCCAGCTCACCGGAGCACCCGAGGGAAAAACTGTTTTTT.

The V call is TRBV6-5, the J call TRBJ1-2; 8 bases are a match to TRBD1. V shed 7 bases, J shed 6 bases, and the junction held 7 bases outside the gene matches. The CDR3 length is 13 residues. CDR1 is MNHEY, CDR2 SVGAGI, per germline. The CDR3 spells CASTQRTGHGYTF. CDR3 nucleotide sequence: TGTGCCAGCACCCAAAGGACAGGGCATGGCTACACCTTC.

This clone came up once. The V and J genes are TRBV5-6 and TRBJ1-1, with unresolved D. The CDR3 runs to 16 residues. The germline V gene encodes CDR1 SGHDT and CDR2 YYEEEE. V was shortened by 0 bases and J by 5 bases, with 17 bases between the two germline ends. The DNA for the CDR3 is TGTGCCAGCAGCTTGGCTGCGTCAACTAAGGGAACTGAAGCTTTCTTT. Protein: CASSLAASTKGTEAFF.

This chain joins TRBV9 and TRBJ2-5; D remains ambiguous. The CDR3 sequence is 14 residues long. The germline V and J ends were trimmed by 3 bases and 0 bases, with 9 bases remaining between them. CDR1 and CDR2 (germline): SGDLS, YYNGEE. Here the CDR3 DNA reads TGTGCCAGCAGCGCGTCCGGACACCAAGAGACCCAGTACTTC. Its protein is CASSASGHQETQYF.

CDR3 protein: CASSSGLAIYEQYF. The CDR3 DNA reads as TGTGCCAGCAGTTCCGGACTAGCGATCTACGAGCAGTACTTC. This chain uses TRBV27 with TRBJ2-7, with 9 bases identical to TRBD2. The CDR3 is 14 residues long. V was pared by 4 bases and J by 3 bases, with 4 bases of the junction left unmatched. CDR1 is MNHEY, CDR2 SMNVEV, per germline (reference sequence).

The chain links TRBV28 to TRBJ2-1; a possible D gene is TRBD1 (6 bases). Trimming took 5 bases from V and 6 from J, leaving 20 bases between them. The CDR3 is made up of 16 amino acids. Germline V gives CDR1 MDHEN, CDR2 SYDVKM. The CDR3 loop is CASSIPWGPESNEQFF. For the CDR3, the DNA is TGTGCCAGCAGTATTCCGTGGGGGCCGGAGAGCAATGAGCAGTTCTTC.

The chain employs TRBV7-8 and TRBJ2-3; D gene unclear. V gave up 1 base and J gave up 4 bases, with 12 bases separating them. The CDR3 consists of 15 residues. Germline CDR1 and CDR2: SGHVS and FQNEAQ. For the CDR3, the DNA is TGTGCCAGCAGCTTAGTGGACGGCGAGTCAGATACGCAGTATTTT. Its translation: CASSLVDGESDTQYF.

The table lists this clone with a few counts. J is TRBJ2-7 and V is TRBV11-2, with no clear D. Germline V gives CDR1 SGHAT, CDR2 FQNNGV. This CDR3 comprises 15 residues. The ends were cut back, 1 base at V and 3 bases at J, with 13 bases in the middle. The CDR3 DNA follows: TGTGCCAGCAGCTTAGGCACGGTTCTCATCTACGAGCAGTACTTC. This translates into CASSLGTVLIYEQYF.

This chain connects TRBV5-5 to TRBJ2-3; no firm D call. V lost 3 bases and J 0 bases, leaving 2 bases between the germline ends. The CDR3 is made up of 12 amino acids. The germline gives CDR1 SGHKS, CDR2 YYEKEE (reference sequence). The CDR3 sequence: CASSSSTDTQYF. The CDR3 DNA sequence: TGTGCCAGCAGCTCCAGCACAGATACGCAGTATTTT.

The gene calls are TRBV14 and TRBJ2-3; no definite D call. Germline loops: CDR1 SGHDN, CDR2 FVKESK. V lost 2 bases to trimming and J lost 0 bases, with 9 bases between them. The CDR3 is made up of 15 amino acids. The CDR3 spells CASSQTDGSTDTQYF. The CDR3 DNA follows: TGTGCCAGCAGCCAAACCGACGGTAGCACAGATACGCAGTATTTT.

This clone was seen only a few times. The rearrangement uses TRBV10-3 and TRBJ2-1; 13 nucleotides agree with TRBD2. Germline V gene lookup returns CDR1 ENHRY and CDR2 SYGVKD. The CDR3 loop spans 15 amino acids. The ends lost 5 bases at V and 5 bases at J; junction bases unmatched: 3. CDR3 sequence reads: CAISKGLAGNNEQFF. Written as DNA, the CDR3 is TGTGCCATCAGTAAGGGACTAGCGGGGAACAATGAGCAGTTCTTC.

V gene TRBV11-2 combines with J gene TRBJ2-7, with D perhaps TRBD1 (6 bases). V shed 11 bases and J shed 0 bases, with 17 bases lying between them. The CDR3 contains 14 residues. Germline lookup yields CDR1 SGHAT and CDR2 FQNNGV. The CDR3 nucleotides are TGTGCCGGTAAACCTCGGACAGACTCCTACGAGCAGTACTTC. This sequence encodes CAGKPRTDSYEQYF.